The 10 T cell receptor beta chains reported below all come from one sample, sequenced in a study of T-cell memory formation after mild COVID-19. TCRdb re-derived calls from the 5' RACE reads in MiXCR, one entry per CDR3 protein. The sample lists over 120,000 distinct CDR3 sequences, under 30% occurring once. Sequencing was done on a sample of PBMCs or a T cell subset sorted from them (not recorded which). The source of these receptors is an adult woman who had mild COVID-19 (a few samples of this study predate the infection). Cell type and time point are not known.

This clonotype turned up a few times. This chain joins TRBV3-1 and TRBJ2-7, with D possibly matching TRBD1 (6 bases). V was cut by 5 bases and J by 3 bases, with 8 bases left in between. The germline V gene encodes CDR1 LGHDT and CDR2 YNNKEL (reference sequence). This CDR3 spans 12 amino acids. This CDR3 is CASSGQYYEQYF. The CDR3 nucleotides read TGTGCCAGCAGCGGACAGTACTACGAGCAGTACTTC.

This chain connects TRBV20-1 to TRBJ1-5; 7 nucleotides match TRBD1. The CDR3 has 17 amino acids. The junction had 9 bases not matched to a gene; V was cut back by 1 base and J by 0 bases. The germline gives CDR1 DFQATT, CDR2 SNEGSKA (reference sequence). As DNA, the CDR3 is TGCAGTGCTAGAGGCCCGGGACAGCCCGATAGCAATCAGCCCCAGCATTTT. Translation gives CSARGPGQPDSNQPQHF.

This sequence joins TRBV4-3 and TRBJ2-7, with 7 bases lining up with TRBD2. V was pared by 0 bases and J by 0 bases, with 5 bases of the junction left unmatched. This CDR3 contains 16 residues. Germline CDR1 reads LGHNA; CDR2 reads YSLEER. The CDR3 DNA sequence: TGCGCCAGCAGCCAAGAGCTCCGGACTAGCTCCTACGAGCAGTACTTC. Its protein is CASSQELRTSSYEQYF.

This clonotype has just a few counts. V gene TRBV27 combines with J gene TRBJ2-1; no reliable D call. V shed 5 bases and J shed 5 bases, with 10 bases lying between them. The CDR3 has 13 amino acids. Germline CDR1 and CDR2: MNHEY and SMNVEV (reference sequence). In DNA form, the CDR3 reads TGTGCCAGCAGTCTCAGACACGACAATGAGCAGTTCTTC. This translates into CASSLRHDNEQFF.

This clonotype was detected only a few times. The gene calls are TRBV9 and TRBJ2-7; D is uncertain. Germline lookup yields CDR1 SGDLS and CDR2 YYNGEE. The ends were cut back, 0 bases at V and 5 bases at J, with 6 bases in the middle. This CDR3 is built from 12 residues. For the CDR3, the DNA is TGTGCCAGCAGCGTAGCTGGGGACGAGCAGTACTTC. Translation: CASSVAGDEQYF.

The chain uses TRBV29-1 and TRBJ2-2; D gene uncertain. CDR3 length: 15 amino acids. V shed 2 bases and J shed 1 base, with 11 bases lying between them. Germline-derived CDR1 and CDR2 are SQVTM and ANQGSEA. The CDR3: CSVEWAALNTGELFF. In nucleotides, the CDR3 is TGCAGCGTTGAATGGGCCGCCTTGAACACCGGGGAGCTGTTTTTT.

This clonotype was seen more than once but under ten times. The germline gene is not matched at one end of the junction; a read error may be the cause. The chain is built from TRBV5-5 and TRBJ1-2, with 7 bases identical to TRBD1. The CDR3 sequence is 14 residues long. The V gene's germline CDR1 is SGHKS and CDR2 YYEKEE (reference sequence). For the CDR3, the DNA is TGTGCCAGCAGTTTGGGGAAGGGGGCTGATGGCTACACCTTC. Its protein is CASSLGKGADGYTF.

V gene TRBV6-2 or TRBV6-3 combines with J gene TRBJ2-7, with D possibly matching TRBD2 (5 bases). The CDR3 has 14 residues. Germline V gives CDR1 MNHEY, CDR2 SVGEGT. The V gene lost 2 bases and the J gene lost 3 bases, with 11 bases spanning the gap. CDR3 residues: CASSYIAGLYEQYF. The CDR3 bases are TGTGCCAGCAGTTACATCGCGGGCCTCTACGAGCAGTACTTC.

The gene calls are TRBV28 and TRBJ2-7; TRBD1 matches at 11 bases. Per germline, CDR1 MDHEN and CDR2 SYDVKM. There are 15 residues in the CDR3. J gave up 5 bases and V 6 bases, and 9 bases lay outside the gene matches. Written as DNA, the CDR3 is TGTGCCAGCAGACCCCAGCCGGGACAGGGGGACGAGCAGTACTTC. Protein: CASRPQPGQGDEQYF. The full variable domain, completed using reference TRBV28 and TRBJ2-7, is DVKVTQSSRYLVKRTGEKVFLECVQDMDHENMFWYRQDPGLGLRLIYFSYDVKMKEKGDIPEGYSVSREKKERFSLILESASTNQTSMYLCASRPQPGQGDEQYFGPGTRLTVT.

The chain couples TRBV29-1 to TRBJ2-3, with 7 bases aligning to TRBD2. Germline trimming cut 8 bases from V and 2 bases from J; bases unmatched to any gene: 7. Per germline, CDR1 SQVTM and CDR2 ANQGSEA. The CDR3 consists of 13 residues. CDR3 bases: TGCAGCACGGAAGCGGGAAACACAGATACGCAGTATTTT. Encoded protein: CSTEAGNTDTQYF.